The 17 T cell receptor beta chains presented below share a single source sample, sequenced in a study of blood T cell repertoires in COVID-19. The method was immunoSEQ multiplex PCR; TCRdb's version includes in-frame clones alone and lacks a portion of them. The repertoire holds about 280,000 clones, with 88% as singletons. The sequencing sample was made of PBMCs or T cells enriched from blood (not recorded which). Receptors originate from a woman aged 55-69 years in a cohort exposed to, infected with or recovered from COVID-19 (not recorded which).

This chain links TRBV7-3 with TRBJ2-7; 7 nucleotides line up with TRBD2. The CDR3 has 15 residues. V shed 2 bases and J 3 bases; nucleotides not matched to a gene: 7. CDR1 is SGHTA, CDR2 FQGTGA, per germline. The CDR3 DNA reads TGTGCCAGCAGCTTAGGACCGGGAGGAATCTACGAGCAGTACTTC. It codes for CASSLGPGGIYEQYF.

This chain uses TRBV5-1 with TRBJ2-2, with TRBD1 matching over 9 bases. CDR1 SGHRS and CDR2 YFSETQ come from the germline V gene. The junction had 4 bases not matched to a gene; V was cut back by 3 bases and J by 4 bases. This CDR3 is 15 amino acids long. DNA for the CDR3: TGCGCCAGCAGCTCAACAGGGGGCCGCACCGGGGAGCTGTTTTTT. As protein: CASSSTGGRTGELFF.

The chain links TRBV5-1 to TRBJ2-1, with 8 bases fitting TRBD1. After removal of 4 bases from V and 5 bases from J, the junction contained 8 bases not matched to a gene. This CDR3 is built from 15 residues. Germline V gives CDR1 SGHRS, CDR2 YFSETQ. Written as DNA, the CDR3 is TGCGCCAGCAGCCCCGGACAGGGAAGGGACAATGAGCAGTTCTTC. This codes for CASSPGQGRDNEQFF.

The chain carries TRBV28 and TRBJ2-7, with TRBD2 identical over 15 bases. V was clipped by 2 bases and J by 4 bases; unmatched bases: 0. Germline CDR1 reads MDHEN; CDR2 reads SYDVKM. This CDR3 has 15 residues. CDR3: CASSLGLAGGYEQYF. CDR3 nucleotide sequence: TGTGCCAGCAGTTTAGGACTAGCGGGAGGGTACGAGCAGTACTTC.

The CDR3 region has the DNA TGTGCCAGCAGTGAATACGGGGGGGACAGCTCTGGGGCCAACGTCCTGACTTTC. Its protein product is CASSEYGGDSSGANVLTF. The rearrangement links TRBV25-1 to TRBJ2-6; tentative D call: TRBD2 (8 bases). This CDR3 has 18 amino acids. Germline CDR1 is MGHDK and CDR2 is SYGVNS. V lost 0 bases to trimming and J lost 0 bases, with 12 bases between them.

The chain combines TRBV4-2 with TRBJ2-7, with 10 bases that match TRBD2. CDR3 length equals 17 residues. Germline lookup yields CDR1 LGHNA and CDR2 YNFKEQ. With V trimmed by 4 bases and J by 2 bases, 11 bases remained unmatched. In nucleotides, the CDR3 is TGTGCCAGCAGCCGCCAAGGGCTAGCGGGAGACGCCTACGAGCAGTACTTC. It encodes CASSRQGLAGDAYEQYF.

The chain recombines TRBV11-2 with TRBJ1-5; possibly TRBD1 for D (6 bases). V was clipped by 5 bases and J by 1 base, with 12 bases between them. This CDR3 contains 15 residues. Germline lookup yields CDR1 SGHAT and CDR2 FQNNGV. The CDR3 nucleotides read TGTGCCAGCAGCGTACAGGGTCTGAGCAATCAGCCCCAGCATTTT. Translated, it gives CASSVQGLSNQPQHF.

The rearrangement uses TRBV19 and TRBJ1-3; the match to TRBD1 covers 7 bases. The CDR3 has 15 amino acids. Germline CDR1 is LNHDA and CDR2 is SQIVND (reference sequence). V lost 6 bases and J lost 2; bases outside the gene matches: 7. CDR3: CASSSLGTAGNTIYF. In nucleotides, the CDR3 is TGTGCCAGTAGCTCACTTGGGACAGCTGGAAACACCATATATTTT.

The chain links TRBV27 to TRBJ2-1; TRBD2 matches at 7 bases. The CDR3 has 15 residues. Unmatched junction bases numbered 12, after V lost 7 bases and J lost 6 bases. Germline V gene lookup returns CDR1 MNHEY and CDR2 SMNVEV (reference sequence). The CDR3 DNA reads TGTGCCAGCACGGAGACAAGGCTAGCGGCCAATGAGCAGTTCTTC. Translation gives CASTETRLAANEQFF.

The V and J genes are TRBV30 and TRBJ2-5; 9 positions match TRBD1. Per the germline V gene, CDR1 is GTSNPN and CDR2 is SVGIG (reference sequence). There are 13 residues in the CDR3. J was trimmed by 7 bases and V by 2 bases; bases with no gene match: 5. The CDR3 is CAWSRQGVGTQYF. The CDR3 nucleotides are TGTGCCTGGAGTCGACAGGGGGTGGGGACCCAGTACTTC.

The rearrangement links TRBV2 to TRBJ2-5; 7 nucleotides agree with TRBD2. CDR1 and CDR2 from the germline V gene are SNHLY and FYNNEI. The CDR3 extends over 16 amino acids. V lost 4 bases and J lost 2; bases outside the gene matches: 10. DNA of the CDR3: TGTGCCAGCAGTGGTGGGAGGGGAAGGGTACAAGAGACCCAGTACTTC. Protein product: CASSGGRGRVQETQYF.

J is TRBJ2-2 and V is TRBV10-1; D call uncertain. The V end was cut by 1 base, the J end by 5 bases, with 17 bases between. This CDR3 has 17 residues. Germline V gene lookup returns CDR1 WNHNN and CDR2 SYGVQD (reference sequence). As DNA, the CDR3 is TGCGCCAGCAGTGAGTACGCAGGAAAGCTGGAAACCGGGGAGCTGTTTTTT. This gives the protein CASSEYAGKLETGELFF.

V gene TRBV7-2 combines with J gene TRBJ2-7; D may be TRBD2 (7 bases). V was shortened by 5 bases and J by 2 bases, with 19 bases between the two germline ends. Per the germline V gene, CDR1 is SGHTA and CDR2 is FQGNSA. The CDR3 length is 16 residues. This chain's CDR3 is CASSPGGSPRPYEQYF. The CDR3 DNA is TGTGCCAGCAGCCCGGGGGGCAGCCCGCGCCCCTACGAGCAGTACTTC.

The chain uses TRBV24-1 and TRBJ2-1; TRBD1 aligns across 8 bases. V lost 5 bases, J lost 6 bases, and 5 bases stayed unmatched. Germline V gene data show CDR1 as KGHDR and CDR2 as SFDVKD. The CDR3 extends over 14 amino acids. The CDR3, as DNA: TGTGCCACCAGTGTCCAAACAGGGGGCAATGAGCAGTTCTTC. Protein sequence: CATSVQTGGNEQFF.

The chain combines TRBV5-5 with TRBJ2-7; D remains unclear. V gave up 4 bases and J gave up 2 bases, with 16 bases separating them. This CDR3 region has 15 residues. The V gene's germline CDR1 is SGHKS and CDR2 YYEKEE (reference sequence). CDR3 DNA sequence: TGTGCCAGCAGCCCTCGAGCCACGAATACCTACGAGCAGTACTTC. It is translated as CASSPRATNTYEQYF.

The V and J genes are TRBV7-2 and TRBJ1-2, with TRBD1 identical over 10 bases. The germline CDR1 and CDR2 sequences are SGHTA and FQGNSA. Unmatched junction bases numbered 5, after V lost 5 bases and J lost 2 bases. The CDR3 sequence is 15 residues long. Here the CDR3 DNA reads TGTGCCAGCAGCGACCGGGACAGGGGCAACTATGGCTACACCTTC. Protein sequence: CASSDRDRGNYGYTF.

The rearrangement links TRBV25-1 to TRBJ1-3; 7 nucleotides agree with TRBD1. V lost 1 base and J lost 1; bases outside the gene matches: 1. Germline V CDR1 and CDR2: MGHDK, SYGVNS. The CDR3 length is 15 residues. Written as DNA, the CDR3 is TGTGCCAGCAGTGAATCAGGGGGTTCTGGAAACACCATATATTTT. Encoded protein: CASSESGGSGNTIYF.